These 9 T cell receptor beta chains came from one sample sequenced in a study of T-cell reconstitution after alpha-beta-depleted transplantation in children. The TCRbeta library incorporated unique molecular identifiers. TCRdb fed the PCR reads into MiXCR, producing one record per CDR3 protein. The table includes about 500,000 distinct CDR3 sequences, approximately 30% detected once. The specimen was PBMCs from the stem cell graft donor, collected from the stem cell graft. Receptors originate from a human donor who donated a stem cell graft to a child with aplastic anemia.

The chain carries TRBV11-1 and TRBJ2-3; 13 nucleotides align to TRBD2. The CDR3 length is 20 residues. V trimming: 4 bases; J trimming: 1 base; junction bases outside the gene matches: 14. The V gene's germline CDR1 is SGHAT and CDR2 FQDESV (reference sequence). The CDR3 region is CASSSPGLAGVRTGTDTQYF. The CDR3 DNA reads as TGTGCCAGCAGCTCTCCAGGACTAGCGGGAGTCAGAACCGGCACAGATACGCAGTATTTT.

In this sample, this clonotype turned up a few times. CDR3 protein: CSAGTGDSTEAFF. In DNA form, the CDR3 reads TGCAGTGCGGGTACAGGGGATTCCACTGAAGCTTTCTTT. The chain employs TRBV20-1 and TRBJ1-1; 7 bases match TRBD1. Germline CDR1 and CDR2: DFQATT and SNEGSKA (reference sequence). This CDR3 has 13 amino acids. V trimming: 6 bases; J trimming: 4 bases; junction bases outside the gene matches: 8.

J is TRBJ2-5 and V is TRBV20-1; 8 nucleotides agree with TRBD1. The germline gives CDR1 DFQATT, CDR2 SNEGSKA (reference sequence). Trimming removed 2 bases from V and 5 bases from J; junction bases left unmatched: 7. The CDR3 is 14 amino acids. CDR3 sequence: CSARPWTGQETQYF. In DNA, the CDR3 is TGCAGTGCTAGACCCTGGACAGGGCAGGAGACCCAGTACTTC.

CDR3 nucleotides: TGTGCCAGCAGCTTAAGAGGGGGGTACGGGGCCAACGTCCTGACTTTC. It translates to CASSLRGGYGANVLTF. The V and J genes are TRBV7-6 and TRBJ2-6; D may match TRBD1 or TRBD2 (6 bases each). Germline V gene lookup returns CDR1 SGHVS and CDR2 FNYEAQ. The CDR3 length is 16 residues. V shed 2 bases and J shed 4 bases, with 12 bases lying between them.

The chain uses TRBV6-1 and TRBJ2-2; D tentatively fits TRBD1 or TRBD2 (6 bases each). In germline, CDR1 is MNHNS, CDR2 SASEGT. The length of the CDR3 is 19 residues. V lost 5 bases to trimming and J lost 4 bases, with 26 bases between them. The CDR3 here is CASSIHSPRGETITGELFF. The CDR3 DNA reads TGTGCCAGCAGTATCCACTCTCCTAGGGGGGAGACGATCACCGGGGAGCTGTTTTTT.

V usage is TRBV6-2 or TRBV6-3 and J usage is TRBJ2-7; D perhaps matches TRBD2 (5 bases). V gave up 2 bases and J gave up 4 bases, with 12 bases separating them. This CDR3 is built from 14 residues. The germline gives CDR1 MNHEY, CDR2 SVGEGT. CDR3 sequence (DNA): TGTGCCAGCAGTTACCGAGGACTGCCATACGAGCAGTACTTC. This codes for CASSYRGLPYEQYF.

This clonotype occurred a few times. The CDR3 coding sequence is TGTGCCAGCAGCTCCTTTGGGGGGGCGGCGAATGGCTACACCTTC. Encoded protein: CASSSFGGAANGYTF. This chain links TRBV6-5 with TRBJ1-2; D possibly corresponds to TRBD1 (6 bases). With 6 bases removed from V and 6 bases from J, the gap between germline ends came to 20 bases. The CDR3 consists of 15 residues. Germline assignment: CDR1 MNHEY and CDR2 SVGAGI.

V and J are TRBV12-3 or TRBV12-4 and TRBJ1-6; 8 bases are shared with TRBD1. This CDR3 has 14 amino acids. The V segment lost 5 bases and the J segment 7 bases; nucleotides outside the gene matches: 4. Here the CDR3 reads CASSHRDRNSPLHF. CDR3 bases: TGTGCCAGCAGTCACCGGGACAGGAATTCACCCCTCCACTTT.

This clonotype turned up a few times. This sequence joins TRBV29-1 and TRBJ2-1; 7 bases map to TRBD2. Looked up from germline, CDR1 is SQVTM and CDR2 is ANQGSEA. Losses at the gene ends were 6 bases for V and 5 bases for J; bases not matched to a gene: 7. This CDR3 contains 13 residues. Written as DNA, the CDR3 is TGCAGCGTCCTAGCGGCCCGTAACAATGAGCAGTTCTTC. Translation: CSVLAARNNEQFF.